Following are 27 T cell receptor beta chains from one sample sequenced in a study of sequential checkpoint blockade in melanoma. The method was immunoSEQ multiplex PCR; TCRdb's version includes in-frame clones alone and lacks a portion of them. The sample contains about 14,000 clones, less than 55% of which appear only once. Documented treatment: randomized to nivolumab then ipilimumab (arm A) or the reverse (arm B). The sequencing here drew on CD8+ T cells sorted from blood (inferred from file names), taken from a patient given nivolumab and ipilimumab in sequence. Source of these receptors: a human donor with melanoma.

The rearrangement joins TRBV9 to TRBJ2-1, with D maybe TRBD2 (5 bases). The germline CDR1 and CDR2 sequences are SGDLS and YYNGEE. The CDR3 has 16 residues. V lost 0 bases to trimming and J lost 2 bases, with 12 bases between them. The CDR3, as DNA: TGTGCCAGCAGCGTAGCTCTAGCCGCAACCTACAATGAGCAGTTCTTC. Translation gives CASSVALAATYNEQFF.

This clone occurred a few times. V and J are TRBV5-4 and TRBJ2-2; 7 bases are shared with TRBD1. Per germline, CDR1 SGHNT and CDR2 YYREEE (reference sequence). The V segment lost 1 base and the J segment 4 bases; nucleotides outside the gene matches: 13. This CDR3 is 18 amino acids long. CDR3 sequence: CASSLLIGKDRATGELFF. Here the CDR3 DNA reads TGTGCCAGCAGCTTGTTGATTGGGAAAGACAGGGCCACCGGGGAGCTGTTTTTT. Drawing the rest from reference TRBV5-4 and TRBJ2-2, the complete variable domain is ETGVTQSPTHLIKTRGQQVTLRCSSQSGHNTVSWYQQALGQGPQFIFQYYREEENGRGNFPPRFSGLQFPNYSSELNVNALELDDSALYLCASSLLIGKDRATGELFFGEGSRLTVL.

By share of the sample, this clone is medium-sized (0.01 to 0.1%). Other DNA sequences in the same sample also yield this CDR3. This sequence joins TRBV7-9 and TRBJ1-6; D is perhaps TRBD1 (6 bases). The CDR3 consists of 15 residues. Per germline, CDR1 SEHNR and CDR2 FQNEAQ (reference sequence). Between the trimmed V and J ends, which lost 1 base and 8 bases, there was a span of 12 bases. The CDR3 DNA sequence: TGTGCCAGCAGCTTAGTACAGGGTCGGTATTCACCCCTCCACTTT. The encoded protein is CASSLVQGRYSPLHF.

This chain joins TRBV9 and TRBJ1-3; the D gene is possibly TRBD1 (6 bases). Germline-derived CDR1 and CDR2 are SGDLS and YYNGEE. This CDR3 is built from 20 residues. The V gene lost 3 bases and the J gene lost 0 bases, with 25 bases spanning the gap. The CDR3 DNA follows: TGTGCCAGCAGCGCCCTCACTGAGGTAGGACAGCTTCTCTCTGGAAACACCATATATTTT. Protein: CASSALTEVGQLLSGNTIYF.

V usage is TRBV6-1 and J usage is TRBJ1-5; 8 positions agree with TRBD1. With 2 bases clipped from V and 0 bases from J, the junction kept 15 bases outside the gene matches. The CDR3 covers 20 residues. Per the germline V gene, CDR1 is MNHNS and CDR2 is SASEGT. CDR3 region: CASSELTRGPFSYSNQPQHF. CDR3 nucleotide sequence: TGTGCCAGCAGTGAATTAACCAGGGGGCCTTTTAGCTATAGCAATCAGCCCCAGCATTTT.

This clone was picked up a small number of times. The chain employs TRBV6-1 and TRBJ2-1, with 16 positions matching TRBD2. After removal of 4 bases from V and 1 base from J, the junction contained 4 bases not matched to a gene. The CDR3 sequence is 18 residues long. Germline CDR1 and CDR2: MNHNS and SASEGT. The CDR3 bases are TGTGCCAGCAGTGGGGGGACTAGCGGGAGGGGGTCCTACAATGAGCAGTTCTTC. Protein sequence: CASSGGTSGRGSYNEQFF.

A remark on this clone: The germline gene is not matched at one end of the junction; a read error may be the cause. V usage is TRBV19 and J usage is TRBJ2-7, with TRBD1 identical over 9 bases. Germline CDR1 and CDR2: LNHDA and SQIVND (reference sequence). The CDR3 is 14 amino acids. The CDR3 DNA reads TGTGCCAGTAGTCCGGGACAGGGCTCCCCTGGAGTGATCTTC. Its protein is CASSPGQGSPGVIF.

The chain links TRBV7-9 to TRBJ1-5; no definite D call. The germline V gene encodes CDR1 SEHNR and CDR2 FQNEAQ (reference sequence). This CDR3 has 12 amino acids. V dropped 3 bases and J dropped 5 bases, with 5 bases sitting between them. The CDR3 region is CASSFGYQPQHF. CDR3 DNA sequence: TGTGCCAGCAGCTTCGGTTATCAGCCCCAGCATTTT.

This sequence joins TRBV7-6 and TRBJ2-1; perhaps TRBD2 as D (5 bases). The CDR3 covers 12 residues. Germline loops: CDR1 SGHVS, CDR2 FNYEAQ. V was clipped by 4 bases and J by 10 bases, with 11 bases between them. The CDR3 is CASSSVGGEQFF. The CDR3 bases are TGTGCCAGCAGCTCCGTGGGCGGGGAGCAGTTCTTC. The full variable domain, rest sourced from reference TRBV7-6 and TRBJ2-1, is GAGVSQSPRYKVTKRGQDVALRCDPISGHVSLYWYRQALGQGPEFLTYFNYEAQQDKSGLPNDRFSAERPEGSISTLTIQRTEQRDSAMYRCASSSVGGEQFFGPGTRLTVL.

The chain joins TRBV11-2 to TRBJ2-1; possible D gene TRBD2, 5 bases. The CDR3 totals 16 residues. Trimming pared 3 bases from V and 1 base from J, leaving 13 bases between. Germline V gives CDR1 SGHAT, CDR2 FQNNGV. CDR3 loop: CASSLVWGASYNEQFF. The CDR3 DNA follows: TGTGCCAGCAGCTTGGTGTGGGGAGCTTCCTACAATGAGCAGTTCTTC. The full variable domain, its missing parts supplied by reference TRBV11-2 and TRBJ2-1, is EAGVAQSPRYKIIEKRQSVAFWCNPISGHATLYWYQQILGQGPKLLIQFQNNGVVDDSQLPKDRFSAERLKGVDSTLKIQPAKLEDSAVYLCASSLVWGASYNEQFFGPGTRLTVL.

The rearrangement joins TRBV28 to TRBJ2-7; TRBD2 might be the D (6 bases). The CDR3 runs to 13 residues. CDR1 is MDHEN, CDR2 SYDVKM, per germline. Trimming left V 7 bases short and J 4 bases short, with 14 bases between. This chain's CDR3 is CASTRDRGYEQYF. DNA for the CDR3: TGTGCCAGCACCCGAGACCGGGGGTACGAGCAGTACTTC.

This chain joins TRBV21-1 and TRBJ2-7; TRBD2, the table's D call, was not compared with the DNA. TRBV21-1 constitutes a pseudogene. The CDR3 length is 16 residues. The CDR3: CASSKGTSGRVWEQYF. CDR3 coding DNA: TGTGCCAGCAGCAAAGGGACTAGCGGGAGAGTATGGGAGCAGTACTTC.

This rearrangement joins TRBV19 to TRBJ2-5; the match to TRBD2 covers 11 bases. There are 15 residues in the CDR3. The J segment lost 11 bases and the V segment lost 3 bases, leaving 11 bases of the junction unmatched. In germline, CDR1 is LNHDA, CDR2 SQIVND (reference sequence). DNA of the CDR3: TGTGCCAGTAGTATTTCACTAGCGGGAGTATCGGAGCAGTACTTC. Translating it yields CASSISLAGVSEQYF.

This clone occurred a few times. The rearrangement joins TRBV2 to TRBJ1-1; 9 nucleotides match TRBD1. The CDR3 is made up of 15 amino acids. Germline assignment: CDR1 SNHLY and CDR2 FYNNEI. Trimming cost V 6 bases and J 0 bases; bases outside gene matches: 5. The CDR3 coding sequence is TGTGCCAGCAGGAAGGGACAGGGCTTGAACACTGAAGCTTTCTTT. It specifies CASRKGQGLNTEAFF.

The chain couples TRBV18 to TRBJ2-7; 7 nucleotides agree with TRBD1. CDR1 and CDR2 from the germline V gene are KGHSH and LQKENI. V gave up 4 bases and J gave up 0 bases; unmatched junction bases: 6. The CDR3 totals 15 residues. The CDR3 sequence is CASSLTGVSSYEQYF. In DNA form, the CDR3 reads TGTGCCAGCTCACTCACAGGGGTCTCCTCCTACGAGCAGTACTTC.

The rearrangement uses TRBV2 and TRBJ2-7, with 10 bases aligning to TRBD2. Germline CDR1 reads SNHLY; CDR2 reads FYNNEI. The V gene end was trimmed by 1 base and the J gene end by 4 bases; junction bases not matched to a gene: 4. The CDR3 consists of 15 residues. The CDR3 sequence: CASSEVGTSAYEQYF. In DNA form, the CDR3 reads TGTGCCAGCAGTGAAGTGGGGACTAGCGCTTACGAGCAGTACTTC.

The chain recombines TRBV5-4 with TRBJ2-3; D ambiguous. V was pared by 3 bases and J by 1 base, with 3 bases between. CDR3 length equals 12 residues. Germline V lookup: CDR1 SGHNT, CDR2 YYREEE (reference sequence). The CDR3 here is CASSSGTDTQYF. The CDR3 DNA reads TGTGCCAGCAGCTCAGGCACAGATACGCAGTATTTT.

The rearrangement links TRBV10-3 to TRBJ2-7; D is possibly TRBD2 (6 bases). Germline V gene lookup returns CDR1 ENHRY and CDR2 SYGVKD. This CDR3 region has 12 residues. V was pared by 5 bases and J by 2 bases, with 7 bases between. The CDR3 loop is CAISPGAYEQYF. CDR3 DNA: TGTGCCATCAGTCCGGGGGCCTACGAGCAGTACTTC.

The chain carries TRBV6-5 and TRBJ1-1; D remains ambiguous. The CDR3 is made up of 16 amino acids. Germline CDR1 and CDR2: MNHEY and SVGAGI. The V and J ends lost 2 bases and 1 base respectively, with 14 bases between them. CDR3 amino acids: CASSYPDSWGNTEAFF. CDR3 in DNA: TGTGCCAGCAGTTACCCGGACTCCTGGGGGAACACTGAAGCTTTCTTT.

The J gene is TRBJ2-4, the V gene TRBV6-5, with 8 bases that match TRBD1. The CDR3 runs 14 residues. Germline V lookup: CDR1 MNHEY, CDR2 SVGAGI. V lost 7 bases and J lost 5; bases outside the gene matches: 7. In nucleotides, the CDR3 is TGTGCCAGCAAACAGCAGGGGGCGCAAAACATTCAGTACTTC. It yields the protein CASKQQGAQNIQYF.

This clone was seen more than once but under ten times. The germline gene is not matched at one end of the junction; a read error may be the cause. Other DNA sequences in the same sample also yield this CDR3. The rearrangement joins TRBV5-6 to TRBJ1-1; 10 bases line up with TRBD1. CDR1 is SGHDT and CDR2 is YYEEEE in the germline V gene. The CDR3 has 15 amino acids. The CDR3 coding sequence is TGCGCCAGCAGCCTGAGGACAGGGGGGAACACTGAAGCTTTCTTT. Amino acids: CASSLRTGGNTEAFF.

This clone has just one count. This chain links TRBV7-6 with TRBJ2-5; 9 nucleotides agree with TRBD2. Per germline, CDR1 SGHVS and CDR2 FNYEAQ. The CDR3 length is 14 residues. V lost 5 bases, J lost 7 bases, and 8 bases stayed unmatched. The CDR3 DNA reads TGTGCCAGCAGCCTTAGCGGGGGTACAGGGACCCAGTACTTC. Residues: CASSLSGGTGTQYF.

In its sample, this clone is large. The rearrangement links TRBV6-4 to TRBJ1-2, with D hard to call. Per the germline V gene, CDR1 is MRHNA and CDR2 is SNTAGT. The CDR3 runs 11 residues. V lost 4 bases and J lost 7, with 7 bases in between. The DNA of the CDR3 is TGTGCCAGCAGTGCCCCTAGTGGCTACACCTTC. It yields the protein CASSAPSGYTF.

This clone has only a few counts. The gene calls are TRBV9 and TRBJ1-2; D is ambiguous. V was pared by 0 bases and J by 7 bases, with 16 bases between. The CDR3 has 15 residues. Germline CDR1 is SGDLS and CDR2 is YYNGEE. CDR3 sequence reads: CASSVDGGVPLGYTF. Written as DNA, the CDR3 is TGTGCCAGCAGCGTAGACGGCGGGGTTCCCCTTGGCTACACCTTC.

This clone was seen just once. The rearrangement joins TRBV11-2 to TRBJ1-5, with D uncertain. Germline values: CDR1 SGHAT, CDR2 FQNNGV. V was pared by 0 bases and J by 4 bases, with 4 bases between. This CDR3 comprises 13 residues. The DNA for the CDR3 is TGTGCCAGCAGCTTAGAGAGGAATCAGCCCCAGCATTTT. Translating gives CASSLERNQPQHF.

The chain joins TRBV5-1 to TRBJ2-7; 12 bases line up with TRBD2. The CDR3 runs to 18 residues. The ends lost 1 base at V and 1 base at J; junction bases unmatched: 9. Germline V gene sequence: CDR1 SGHRS, CDR2 YFSETQ. This CDR3 reads CASSLLPSGRGLSYEQYF. For the CDR3, the DNA is TGCGCCAGCAGCTTGCTTCCTAGCGGGAGGGGCTTATCCTACGAGCAGTACTTC.

Regarding this clone: This CDR3 is also generated by other DNA sequences in the sample. Here the CDR3 DNA reads TGTGCCAGCGGGAACAGGGGGCCGAGCACTGAAGCTTTCTTT. Translated: CASGNRGPSTEAFF. The rearrangement joins TRBV25-1 to TRBJ1-1; 9 bases align to TRBD1. The CDR3 is 14 amino acids. The trim removed 8 bases at V and 4 bases at J, leaving 8 bases unmatched. CDR1 and CDR2 from the germline V gene are MGHDK and SYGVNS.